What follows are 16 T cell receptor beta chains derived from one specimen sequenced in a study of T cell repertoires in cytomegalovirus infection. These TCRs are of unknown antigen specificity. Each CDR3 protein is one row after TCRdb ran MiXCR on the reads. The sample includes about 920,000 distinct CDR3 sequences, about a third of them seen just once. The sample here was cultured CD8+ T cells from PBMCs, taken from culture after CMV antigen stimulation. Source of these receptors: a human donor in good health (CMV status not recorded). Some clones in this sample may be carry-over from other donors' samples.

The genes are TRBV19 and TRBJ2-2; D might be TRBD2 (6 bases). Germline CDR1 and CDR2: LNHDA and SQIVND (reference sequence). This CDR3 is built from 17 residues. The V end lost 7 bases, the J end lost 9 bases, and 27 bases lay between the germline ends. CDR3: CASIRRGERHPTRELFF. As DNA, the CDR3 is TGTGCCAGTATTCGGCGGGGTGAAAGACATCCTACGAGGGAGCTGTTTTTT.

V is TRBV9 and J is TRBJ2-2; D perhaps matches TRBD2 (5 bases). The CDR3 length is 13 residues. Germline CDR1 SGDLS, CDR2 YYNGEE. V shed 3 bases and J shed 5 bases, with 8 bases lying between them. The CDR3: CASSAAVTGELFF. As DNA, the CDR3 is TGTGCCAGCAGCGCAGCGGTGACCGGGGAGCTGTTTTTT.

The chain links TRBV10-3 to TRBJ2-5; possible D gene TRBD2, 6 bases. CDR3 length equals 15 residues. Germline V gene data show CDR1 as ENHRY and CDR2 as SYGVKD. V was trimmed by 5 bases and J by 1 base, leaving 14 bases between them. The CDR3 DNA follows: TGTGCCATCAGTAGCTTGGGACTGTTCCAAGAGACCCAGTACTTC. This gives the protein CAISSLGLFQETQYF.

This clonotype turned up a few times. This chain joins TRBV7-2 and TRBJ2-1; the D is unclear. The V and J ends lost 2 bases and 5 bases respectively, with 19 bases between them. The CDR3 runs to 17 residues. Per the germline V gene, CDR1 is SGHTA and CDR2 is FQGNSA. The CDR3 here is CASSLNTFAYGNNEQFF. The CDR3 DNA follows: TGTGCCAGCAGCTTAAATACTTTCGCCTATGGAAACAATGAGCAGTTCTTC.

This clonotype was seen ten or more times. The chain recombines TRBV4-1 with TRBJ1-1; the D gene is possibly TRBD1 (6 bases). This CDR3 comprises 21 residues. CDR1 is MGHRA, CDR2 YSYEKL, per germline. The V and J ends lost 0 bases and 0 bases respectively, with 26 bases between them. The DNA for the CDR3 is TGCGCCAGCAGCCAAGATTCTTCTTCTCCTCCAGGGGTCAGATTGAACACTGAAGCTTTCTTT. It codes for CASSQDSSSPPGVRLNTEAFF.

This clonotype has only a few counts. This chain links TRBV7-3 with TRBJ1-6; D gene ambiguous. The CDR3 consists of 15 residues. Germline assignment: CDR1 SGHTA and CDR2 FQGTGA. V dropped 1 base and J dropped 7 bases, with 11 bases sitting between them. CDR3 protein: CASSLNRGINSPLHF. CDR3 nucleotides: TGTGCCAGCAGCTTAAATCGGGGAATCAATTCACCCCTCCACTTT.

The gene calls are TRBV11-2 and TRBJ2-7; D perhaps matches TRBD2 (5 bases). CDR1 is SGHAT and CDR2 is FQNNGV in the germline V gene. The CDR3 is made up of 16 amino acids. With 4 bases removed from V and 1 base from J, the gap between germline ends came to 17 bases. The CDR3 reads CASSSVYSGESYEQYF. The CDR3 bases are TGTGCCAGCAGCTCCGTCTACTCCGGGGAGTCCTACGAGCAGTACTTC.

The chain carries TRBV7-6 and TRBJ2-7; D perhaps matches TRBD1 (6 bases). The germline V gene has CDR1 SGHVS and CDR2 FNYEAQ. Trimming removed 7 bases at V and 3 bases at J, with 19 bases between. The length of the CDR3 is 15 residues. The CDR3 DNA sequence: TGTGCCAGCACCATCTTGACAGGAGGCCACTACGAGCAGTACTTC. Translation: CASTILTGGHYEQYF.

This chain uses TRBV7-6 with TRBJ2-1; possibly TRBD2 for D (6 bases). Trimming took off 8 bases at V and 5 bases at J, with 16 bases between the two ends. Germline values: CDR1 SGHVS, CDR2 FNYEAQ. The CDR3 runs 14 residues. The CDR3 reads CASLGQTGDNEQFF. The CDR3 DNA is TGTGCCAGCTTGGGGCAGACGGGAGACAATGAGCAGTTCTTC.

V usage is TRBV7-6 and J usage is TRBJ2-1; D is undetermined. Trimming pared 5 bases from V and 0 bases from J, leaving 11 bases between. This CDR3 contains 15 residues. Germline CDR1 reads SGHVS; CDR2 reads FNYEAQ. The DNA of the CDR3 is TGTGCCAGCAGCGAGACCACGAGCTCCTACAATGAGCAGTTCTTC. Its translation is CASSETTSSYNEQFF.

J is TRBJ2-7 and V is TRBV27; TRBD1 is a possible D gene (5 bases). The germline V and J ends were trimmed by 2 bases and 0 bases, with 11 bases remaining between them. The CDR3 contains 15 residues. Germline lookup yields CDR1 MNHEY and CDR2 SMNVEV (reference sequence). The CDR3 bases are TGTGCCAGCAGTTTAGACGCAGGGTTCTCCTACGAGCAGTACTTC. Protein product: CASSLDAGFSYEQYF.

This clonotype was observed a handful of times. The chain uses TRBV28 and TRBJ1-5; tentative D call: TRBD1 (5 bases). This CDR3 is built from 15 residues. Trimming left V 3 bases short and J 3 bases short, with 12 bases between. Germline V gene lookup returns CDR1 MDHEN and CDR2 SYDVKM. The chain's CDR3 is CASSLGRDFNQPQHF. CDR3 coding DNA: TGTGCCAGCAGTTTGGGCAGGGATTTCAATCAGCCCCAGCATTTT.

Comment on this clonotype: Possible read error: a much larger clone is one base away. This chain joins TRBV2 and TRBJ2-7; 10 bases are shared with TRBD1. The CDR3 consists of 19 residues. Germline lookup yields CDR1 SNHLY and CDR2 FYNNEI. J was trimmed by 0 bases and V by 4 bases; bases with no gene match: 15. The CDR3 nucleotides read TGTGCCAGCAGTGTATCATGTTCGCCGGGACAGGGGTCCTCCTACGAGCAGTACTTC. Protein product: CASSVSCSPGQGSSYEQYF.

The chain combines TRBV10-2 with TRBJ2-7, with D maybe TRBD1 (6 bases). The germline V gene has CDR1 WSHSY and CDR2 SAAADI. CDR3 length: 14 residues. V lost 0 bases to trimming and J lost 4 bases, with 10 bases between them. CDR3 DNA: TGCGCCAGCAGTGAGTCTTGGACAGTATACGAGCAGTACTTC. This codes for CASSESWTVYEQYF.

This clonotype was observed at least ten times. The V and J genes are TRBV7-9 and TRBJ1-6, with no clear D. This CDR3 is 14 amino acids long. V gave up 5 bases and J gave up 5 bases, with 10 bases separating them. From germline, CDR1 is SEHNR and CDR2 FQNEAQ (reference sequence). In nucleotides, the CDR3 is TGTGCCAGCAGCCGCGAGGGAGATAATTCACCCCTCCACTTT. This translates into CASSREGDNSPLHF.

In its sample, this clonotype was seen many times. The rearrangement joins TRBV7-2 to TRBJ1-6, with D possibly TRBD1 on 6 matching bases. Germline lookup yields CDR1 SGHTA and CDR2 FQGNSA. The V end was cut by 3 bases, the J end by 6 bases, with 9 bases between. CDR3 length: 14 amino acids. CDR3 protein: CASSLGARNSPLHF. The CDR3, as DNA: TGTGCCAGCAGCTTGGGGGCCCGTAATTCACCCCTCCACTTT.